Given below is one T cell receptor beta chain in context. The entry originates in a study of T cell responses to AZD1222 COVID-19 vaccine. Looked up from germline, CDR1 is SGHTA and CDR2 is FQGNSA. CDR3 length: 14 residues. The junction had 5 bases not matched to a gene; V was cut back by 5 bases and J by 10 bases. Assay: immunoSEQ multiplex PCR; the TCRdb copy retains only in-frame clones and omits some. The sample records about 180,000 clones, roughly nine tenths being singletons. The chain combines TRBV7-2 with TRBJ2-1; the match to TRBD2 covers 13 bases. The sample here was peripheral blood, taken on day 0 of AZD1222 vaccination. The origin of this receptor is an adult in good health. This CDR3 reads CASSEPGLAGEQFF. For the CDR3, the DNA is TGTGCCAGCAGCGAGCCGGGACTAGCGGGAGAGCAGTTCTTC. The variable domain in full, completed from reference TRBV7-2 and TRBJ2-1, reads GAGVSQSPSNKVTEKGKDVELRCDPISGHTALYWYRQSLGQGLEFLIYFQGNSAPDKSGLPSDRFSAERTGGSVSTLTIQRTQQEDSAVYLCASSEPGLAGEQFFGPGTRLTVL.